The following is a TCR beta chain sequence with its context. No antigen is known for it. This entry comes from a study of vaccination effects on CD4 cells after COVID-19. Study-wide findings and caveats: After vaccination of healthy people, only 1 of 255 vaccine-induced clones cross-reacted with common cold coronaviruses.

Trimming shortened V by 4 bases and J by 5 bases, and 15 bases separated the two germline ends. The CDR3 runs to 15 residues. CDR1 is SGHTS and CDR2 is YDEGEE in the germline V gene. Assay: immunoSEQ multiplex PCR; the TCRdb copy retains only in-frame clones and omits some. The sample shows under 85,000 clones, under 85% of them seen only once. Antigen-specific CD4+ T cells were expanded (with viral peptide pools) by the ViraFEST assay ahead of sequencing. Between days 9 and 10 of culture, CD4+ T cells were separated out. As their vaccination, participants received two doses of either BNT162b2 or mRNA-1273. In the vaccine recipients, nucleocapsid antibodies were negative and there was no prior SARS-CoV-2 infection. A density of fewer than 2.5 million PBMC per well was used; these cells were cultured with 10 IU/ml IL-2 and roughly 9.5 ug/ml peptides.

The chain combines TRBV5-8 with TRBJ1-4, with a weak D call TRBD1 (5 bases). The sequencing here drew on CD4+ T cells from PBMCs cultured with HCoV-OC43 spike peptides, taken after COVID-19 vaccination. Indicated subset: HCoV-OC43 spike overlapping peptide pool stimulation. The clonotype comes from a human donor who received a COVID-19 vaccine. The CDR3 nucleotides read TGTGCCAGCAGCCTGGGCGATAGGGGAAATGAAAAACTGTTTTTT. This gives the protein CASSLGDRGNEKLFF.